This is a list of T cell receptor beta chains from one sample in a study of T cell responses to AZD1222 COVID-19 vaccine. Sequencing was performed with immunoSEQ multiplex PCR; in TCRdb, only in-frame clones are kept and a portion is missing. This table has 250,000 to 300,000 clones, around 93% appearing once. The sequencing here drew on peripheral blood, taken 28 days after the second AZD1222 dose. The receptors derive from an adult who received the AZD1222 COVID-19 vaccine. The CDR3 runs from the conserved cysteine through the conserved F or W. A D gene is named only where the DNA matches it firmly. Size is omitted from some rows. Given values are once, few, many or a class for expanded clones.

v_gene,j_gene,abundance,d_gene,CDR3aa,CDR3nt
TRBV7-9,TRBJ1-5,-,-,CASSPRGDSNQPQHF,TGTGCCAGCAGCCCAAGGGGGGATAGCAATCAGCCCCAGCATTTT
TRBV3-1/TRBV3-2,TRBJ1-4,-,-,CASSQDETGDNEKLFF,TGTGCCAGCAGCCAAGATGAGACAGGAGATAATGAAAAACTGTTTTTT
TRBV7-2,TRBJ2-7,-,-,CASSTGRTSYEQYF,TGTGCCAGCAGCACGGGACGCACCTCCTACGAGCAGTACTTC
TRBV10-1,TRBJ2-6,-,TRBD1,CASSPGTGMTGANVLTF,TGCGCCAGCAGCCCCGGGACAGGAATGACTGGGGCCAACGTCCTGACTTTC
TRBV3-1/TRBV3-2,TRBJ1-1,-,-,CASSQGASRTEAFF,TGTGCCAGCAGCCAAGGGGCCTCTAGGACTGAAGCTTTCTTT
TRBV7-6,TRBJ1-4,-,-,CASSLPRFGTNEKLFF,TGTGCCAGCAGCTTACCCAGATTTGGTACTAATGAAAAACTGTTTTTT
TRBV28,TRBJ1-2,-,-,CASSWGNRNGYTF,TGTGCCAGCAGTTGGGGTAACCGTAATGGCTACACCTTC
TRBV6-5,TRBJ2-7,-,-,CASSLRWGSYEQYF,TGTGCCAGCAGCCTCCGTTGGGGGTCCTACGAGCAGTACTTC
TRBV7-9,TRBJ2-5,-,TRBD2,CASSLAPGGSQYF,TGTGCCAGCAGCTTAGCGCCCGGGGGGAGCCAGTACTTC
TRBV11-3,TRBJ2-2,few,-,CASSWSGNTGELFF,TGTGCCAGCAGTTGGAGCGGCAATACCGGGGAGCTGTTTTTT
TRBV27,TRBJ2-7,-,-,CASSLRGGEGYEQYF,TGTGCCAGCAGTTTAAGGGGGGGGGAAGGCTACGAGCAGTACTTC
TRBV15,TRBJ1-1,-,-,CATSRVKNTEAFF,TGTGCCACCAGCAGAGTAAAAAACACTGAAGCTTTCTTT
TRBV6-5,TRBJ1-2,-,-,CATRYREVYTF,TGTGCCACCCGGTACAGGGAAGTCTACACCTTC
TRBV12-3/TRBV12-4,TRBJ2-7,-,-,CASSLGLYEQYF,TGTGCCAGCAGTTTAGGCCTTTACGAGCAGTACTTC
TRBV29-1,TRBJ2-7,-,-,CSVEENPYEQYF,TGCAGCGTTGAAGAGAACCCCTACGAGCAGTACTTC
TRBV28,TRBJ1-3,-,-,CASSLRAGNTIYF,TGTGCCAGCAGTTTAAGGGCTGGAAACACCATATATTTT
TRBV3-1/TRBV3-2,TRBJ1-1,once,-,CASSQVLNTEAFF,TGTGCCAGCAGCCAAGTGTTGAACACTGAAGCTTTCTTT
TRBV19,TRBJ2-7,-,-,CASSTGSYEQYF,TGTGCCAGTAGTACAGGATCCTACGAGCAGTACTTC
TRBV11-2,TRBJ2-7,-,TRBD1,CASSSNQGAAYEQYF,TGTGCCAGCAGCTCCAACCAGGGGGCGGCCTACGAGCAGTACTTC
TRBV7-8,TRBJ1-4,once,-,CASSPQSGGKLFF,TGTGCCAGCAGCCCCCAGTCGGGAGGAAAACTGTTTTTT
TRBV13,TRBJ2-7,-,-,CASSLSIRSYEQYF,TGTGCCAGCAGCTTAAGTATACGCTCCTACGAGCAGTACTTC
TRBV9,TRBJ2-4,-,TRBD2,CASSVGEGTKNIQYF,TGTGCCAGCAGCGTGGGGGAGGGAACCAAAAACATTCAGTACTTC
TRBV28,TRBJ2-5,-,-,CASSLGLVSQETQYF,TGTGCCAGCAGTTTGGGCCTCGTATCCCAAGAGACCCAGTACTTC
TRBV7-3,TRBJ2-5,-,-,CASSLRARETQYF,TGTGCCAGCAGCTTAAGAGCGAGGGAGACCCAGTACTTC
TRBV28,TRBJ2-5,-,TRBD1,CASQYRGRSKETQYF,TGTGCCAGTCAATACAGGGGGAGATCCAAAGAGACCCAGTACTTC
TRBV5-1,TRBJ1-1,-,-,CASSLGLNTEAFF,TGCGCCAGCAGCTTGGGCTTGAACACTGAAGCTTTCTTT
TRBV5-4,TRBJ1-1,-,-,CASTRGGSGYTEAFF,TGTGCCAGCACCCGGGGAGGGTCTGGTTACACTGAAGCTTTCTTT